The clone carrying this TCR beta chain was observed a single time. Per the original methods: For nucleated cells, counts were estimated from reference gene primer amplification. Assay: immunoSEQ multiplex PCR; the TCRdb copy retains only in-frame clones and omits some. V and J calls and clone size follow that table, whereas D and trimming were derived from the DNA. The data contain some 300,000 clones, 88% of them singletons. This specimen comes from a study of blood T cell repertoires in COVID-19. Study details: The study drew acute and convalescent COVID-19 samples from the United States, Italy and Spain. T cells, B-cell-depleted T cells, or PBMCs supplied cDNA or gDNA.

V was clipped by 8 bases and J by 0 bases, with 8 bases between them. Germline V gene lookup returns CDR1 MDHEN and CDR2 SYDVKM. The CDR3 is 13 amino acids. The genes are TRBV28 and TRBJ1-3; D call uncertain. The specimen sequenced was peripheral blood. The clonotype was recovered from a woman aged 25 to 45 who had recovered from COVID-19. The CDR3 reads CASRRGSGNTIYF. The CDR3 DNA reads TGTGCCAGCCGTCGGGGCTCTGGAAACACCATATATTTT.